Listed here is a single T cell receptor (beta chain). The entry originates in a study of blood T cell repertoires in COVID-19. The overall study: Recovered status in Cohort 3 required two negative PCRs, clearance, or symptom resolution. COVID-19 samples, acute and convalescent, were from the United States, Italy and Spain.

This table comes from immunoSEQ multiplex PCR, and its TCRdb copy is limited to in-frame clones, with some not included. The table records about 280,000 clones, 88% of them present only once. Losses at the gene ends were 4 bases for V and 1 base for J; bases not matched to a gene: 9. The CDR3 sequence is 16 residues long. Germline CDR1 and CDR2: SGHTA and FQGNSA. Input material: PBMCs or T cells enriched from blood (not recorded which). This clonotype originated in a woman in her fifties or sixties in a cohort exposed to, infected with or recovered from COVID-19 (not recorded which). V usage is TRBV7-2 and J usage is TRBJ1-2; 7 bases agree with TRBD1. CDR3 bases: TGTGCCAGCAGCTCCAGGACAGGAACAGTTAACTATGGCTACACCTTC. Residues: CASSSRTGTVNYGYTF.